These 21 T cell receptor beta chains came from one sample sequenced in a study of T cell repertoires in cytomegalovirus infection. TCRdb fed the reads into MiXCR, producing one record per CDR3 protein. Here the sample spans around 530,000 distinct CDR3 sequences, approximately 25% being singletons. Sequenced: PBMCs. The receptors were sampled from a human donor in good health (CMV status not recorded). Some clones in this sample may be carry-over from other donors' samples.

This clonotype was picked up many times. The chain links TRBV7-2 to TRBJ2-3, with D uncertain. Germline V CDR1 and CDR2: SGHTA, FQGNSA. Trimming shortened V by 1 base and J by 2 bases, and 10 bases separated the two germline ends. The CDR3 has 15 amino acids. CDR3 amino acids: CASSLDPSYTDTQYF. For the CDR3, the DNA is TGTGCCAGCAGCTTAGACCCTTCCTACACAGATACGCAGTATTTT.

The rearrangement uses TRBV12-3 or TRBV12-4 and TRBJ2-2; 10 bases line up with TRBD2. The CDR3 sequence is 17 residues long. Trimming took 3 bases from V and 1 from J; bases not matched to a gene: 5. The DNA for the CDR3 is TGTGCCAGCAGTTTCCTAGCGGGAGATGAGAACACCGGGGAGCTGTTTTTT. This sequence encodes CASSFLAGDENTGELFF.

This clonotype was picked up a small number of times. The chain joins TRBV7-2 to TRBJ2-1; perhaps TRBD1 as D (6 bases). The ends were cut back, 7 bases at V and 5 bases at J, with 15 bases in the middle. This CDR3 spans 14 amino acids. CDR1 is SGHTA and CDR2 is FQGNSA in the germline V gene. Written as DNA, the CDR3 is TGTGCCAGCAAAGGGCAGGGGTTGGACAATGAGCAGTTCTTC. This gives the protein CASKGQGLDNEQFF.

The chain couples TRBV6-8 to TRBJ2-7, with TRBD1 matching over 11 bases. J gave up 3 bases and V 7 bases, and 8 bases lay outside the gene matches. The CDR3 loop spans 15 amino acids. CDR1 MNHGY and CDR2 SAAAGT come from the germline V gene. CDR3 residues: CASTKSGQGVYEQYF. The CDR3 DNA is TGTGCCAGCACCAAGTCGGGACAGGGGGTCTACGAGCAGTACTTC.

J is TRBJ2-1 and V is TRBV5-6; D not resolved. CDR1 and CDR2 from the germline V gene are SGHDT and YYEEEE. The CDR3 contains 16 residues. V was shortened by 2 bases and J by 4 bases, with 16 bases between the two germline ends. The CDR3, as DNA: TGTGCCAGCAGCTTCGGAGTCGGTGGGATGTACAATGAGCAGTTCTTC. Its protein is CASSFGVGGMYNEQFF.

The chain recombines TRBV6-1 with TRBJ2-3; the D gene is possibly TRBD2 (6 bases). The CDR3 covers 16 residues. V lost 2 bases, J lost 0 bases, and 12 bases lay in between. Germline-derived CDR1 and CDR2 are MNHNS and SASEGT. The CDR3 bases are TGTGCCAGCAGTGAATTGGAGGGTACTAGCACAGATACGCAGTATTTT. It codes for CASSELEGTSTDTQYF.

The genes are TRBV20-1 and TRBJ1-1, with TRBD1 as a possible D gene (6 bases). Germline V CDR1 and CDR2: DFQATT, SNEGSKA (reference sequence). Deletions cut 5 bases from V and 5 bases from J, with 18 bases between. The CDR3 is 14 amino acids. This CDR3 reads CSAPHTGQRTEAFF. The CDR3 bases are TGCAGTGCTCCCCACACGGGACAAAGAACTGAAGCTTTCTTT.

The rearrangement links TRBV18 to TRBJ2-6, with D perhaps TRBD1 or TRBD2 (5 bases each). Germline CDR1 and CDR2: KGHSH and LQKENI. This CDR3 has 18 residues. V lost 3 bases and J lost 4, with 19 bases in between. CDR3 DNA: TGTGCCAGCTCACCGCCAGGGCGGGTTGTGAAAGGGGCCAACGTCCTGACTTTC. Its protein product is CASSPPGRVVKGANVLTF. The entire variable domain, with the rest obtained from reference TRBV18 and TRBJ2-6, is as follows: NAGVMQNPRHLVRRRGQEARLRCSPMKGHSHVYWYRQLPEEGLKFMVYLQKENIIDESGMPKERFSAEFPKEGPSILRIQQVVRGDSAAYFCASSPPGRVVKGANVLTFGAGSRLTVL.

This clonotype occurred a few times. This chain joins TRBV6-2 or TRBV6-3 and TRBJ2-3; D is perhaps TRBD1 or TRBD2 (5 bases each). The CDR3 contains 15 residues. The V end was cut by 7 bases, the J end by 4 bases, with 18 bases between. In germline, CDR1 is MNHEY, CDR2 SVGEGT. The CDR3 sequence is CASKTAGTISDTQYF. The CDR3 DNA reads TGTGCCAGCAAAACCGCCGGGACGATATCAGATACGCAGTATTTT.

The chain couples TRBV7-9 to TRBJ1-5, with D tentatively TRBD1 (5 bases). Trimming shortened V by 4 bases and J by 1 base, and 11 bases separated the two germline ends. Looked up from germline, CDR1 is SEHNR and CDR2 is FQNEAQ (reference sequence). The CDR3 sequence is 15 residues long. CDR3 amino acids: CASSSQVSSNQPQHF. The DNA for the CDR3 is TGTGCCAGCAGCTCACAGGTCTCAAGCAATCAGCCCCAGCATTTT.

Here the CDR3 DNA reads TGTGCCAGCAGAATGGACAGTAGCAATCAGCCCCAGCATTTT. This gives the protein CASRMDSSNQPQHF. The chain combines TRBV12-3 or TRBV12-4 with TRBJ1-5, with D possibly being TRBD1 (6 bases). The CDR3 sequence is 14 residues long. V lost 6 bases, J lost 0 bases, and 9 bases lay in between.

The chain has TRBV5-4 and TRBJ2-5; 7 bases agree with TRBD1. The CDR3 runs to 17 residues. J was trimmed by 3 bases and V by 7 bases; bases with no gene match: 18. Germline loops: CDR1 SGHNT, CDR2 YYREEE (reference sequence). This chain's CDR3 is CASGSNRGGFIEETQYF. CDR3 coding DNA: TGTGCCAGCGGGTCGAACAGGGGCGGTTTTATTGAAGAGACCCAGTACTTC.

This chain uses TRBV6-1 with TRBJ1-4; D gene ambiguous. The CDR3 extends over 11 amino acids. Trimming cost V 6 bases and J 10 bases, with 9 bases left between them. The germline V gene encodes CDR1 MNHNS and CDR2 SASEGT. The CDR3 loop reads CASRMNGKLFF. CDR3 coding DNA: TGTGCCAGCAGGATGAACGGAAAACTGTTTTTT.

This clonotype appeared a few times. This rearrangement joins TRBV7-6 to TRBJ2-1, with 8 positions matching TRBD2. This CDR3 comprises 13 residues. CDR1 and CDR2 (germline): SGHVS, FNYEAQ. Trimming cost V 8 bases and J 9 bases; bases outside gene matches: 9. CDR3 residues: CASESGRAGEQFF. The CDR3 DNA sequence: TGTGCCAGCGAGTCCGGGAGGGCTGGTGAGCAGTTCTTC.

The V and J genes are TRBV7-6 and TRBJ1-2; the match to TRBD1 covers 10 bases. J lost 2 bases, V lost 5 bases, and 5 bases had no gene match. The CDR3 runs 15 residues. Germline CDR1 reads SGHVS; CDR2 reads FNYEAQ. CDR3 loop: CASSRDRGQNYGYTF. DNA for the CDR3: TGTGCCAGCAGCCGAGACAGGGGGCAAAACTATGGCTACACCTTC.

This clonotype was observed a handful of times. J is TRBJ2-1 and V is TRBV24-1; D remains unclear. The germline V and J ends were trimmed by 5 bases and 7 bases, with 8 bases remaining between them. The CDR3 sequence is 12 residues long. CDR1 and CDR2 (germline): KGHDR, SFDVKD. CDR3 amino acids: CATSGARNEQFF. CDR3 sequence (DNA): TGTGCCACCAGTGGGGCGAGGAATGAGCAGTTCTTC.

In this sample, this clonotype turned up a few times. The J gene is TRBJ1-5, the V gene TRBV7-2; no reliable D call. V was clipped by 4 bases and J by 3 bases, with 7 bases between them. This CDR3 contains 13 residues. The germline gives CDR1 SGHTA, CDR2 FQGNSA. CDR3 nucleotide sequence: TGTGCCAGCAGCTCGACGTACAATCAGCCCCAGCATTTT. Translation: CASSSTYNQPQHF.

This clonotype was seen only a few times. The chain recombines TRBV19 with TRBJ2-3, with 9 nucleotides matching TRBD2. V trimming: 4 bases; J trimming: 4 bases; junction bases outside the gene matches: 6. The CDR3 runs 15 residues. Germline V gene lookup returns CDR1 LNHDA and CDR2 SQIVND (reference sequence). The CDR3 spells CASSTSSGIADTQYF. CDR3 sequence (DNA): TGTGCCAGTAGTACCTCTAGCGGGATCGCAGATACGCAGTATTTT.

The chain has TRBV7-2 and TRBJ1-6; no clear D. V shed 6 bases and J shed 11 bases, with 14 bases lying between them. The CDR3 has 13 amino acids. The germline V gene encodes CDR1 SGHTA and CDR2 FQGNSA. The DNA of the CDR3 is TGTGCCAGCAGTTTGGAGCCTCGGGCACCCCTCCACTTT. It translates to CASSLEPRAPLHF.

A note on this clonotype: This may come from a read error, since a much larger clone is one base off. The chain combines TRBV12-3 or TRBV12-4 with TRBJ2-1; the match to TRBD1 covers 7 bases. The CDR3 runs to 13 residues. V trimming: 6 bases; J trimming: 5 bases; junction bases outside the gene matches: 4. The CDR3: CASSFTGDNEQFF. CDR3 DNA sequence: TGTGCCAGCAGCTTTACAGGGGACAATGAGCAGTTCTTC.

With regard to this clonotype: At one end the junction does not follow the germline gene, possibly because of a read error. The rearrangement joins TRBV29-1 to TRBJ2-5; D not resolved. Germline CDR1 reads SQVTM; CDR2 reads ANQGSEA. The CDR3 totals 14 residues. CDR3 loop: CSVEDRDLQGTQYF. The CDR3 DNA reads as TGCAGCGTTGAAGATCGAGACCTCCAAGGGACCCAGTACTTC.